The rows below give T cell receptor beta chains drawn from one sample of a study of shared clonotypes between healthy human individuals. The data were produced by immunoSEQ multiplex PCR, yet TCRdb's version contains in-frame clones alone and is incomplete. The table records 470,000 or so clones, 81% of them present only once. Sequenced input: PBMCs. The receptors come from a woman in her 40s in good health. Some clones in this sample may be carry-over from other donors' samples. Each CDR3 is given with its conserved first and last residue. The order of the fields is V gene, clone size, D gene, J gene, CDR3 DNA, CDR3 protein. The D gene is left open where the match is weak. Clone size is shown for a subset of rows, as once, few, many or a class of expanded clone.

TRBV28	.	TRBD2	TRBJ2-1	TGTGCCAGCACCGTACTAGCGTTAAATGAGCAGTTCTTC	CASTVLALNEQFF
TRBV28	few	TRBD1	TRBJ2-3	TGTGCCAGCAGACCGGGGACAGGGGGAGCAGATACGCAGTATTTT	CASRPGTGGADTQYF
TRBV7-2	.	.	TRBJ2-3	TGTGCCAGCAGCCTCGAGAGGGCGACAGATACGCAGTATTTT	CASSLERATDTQYF
TRBV6-1	.	.	TRBJ1-1	TGTGCCAGCAGTGAAGCGGGGCAGAACACTGAAGCTTTCTTT	CASSEAGQNTEAFF
TRBV29-1	few	.	TRBJ2-1	TGCAGCGTTGAGGCTTGGGGCAATGAGCAGTTCTTC	CSVEAWGNEQFF
TRBV29-1	.	TRBD1	TRBJ1-2	TGCAGCGTCGGGGACAGAGGGAACTATGGCTACACCTTC	CSVGDRGNYGYTF
TRBV5-1	.	.	TRBJ2-1	TGCGCCAGCAGCTTAGAGGGACGGTTCGATGAGCAGTTCTTC	CASSLEGRFDEQFF
TRBV6-1	.	.	TRBJ2-5	TGTGCCAGCAGTCAAGACAGTAAGAGCTGGGAGACCCAGTACTTC	CASSQDSKSWETQYF
TRBV5-4	.	TRBD1	TRBJ2-7	TGTGCCAGCAGCAGACAGGGACAGGGAGACGAGCAGTACTTC	CASSRQGQGDEQYF
TRBV6-1	few	.	TRBJ1-2	TGTGCCAGCAGTGAAGCGCCAGGGTACGTCTATGGCTACACCTTC	CASSEAPGYVYGYTF
TRBV9	.	.	TRBJ1-2	TGTGCCAGCAGCCGCAGGGACCCTCGGGATGGCTACACCTTC	CASSRRDPRDGYTF